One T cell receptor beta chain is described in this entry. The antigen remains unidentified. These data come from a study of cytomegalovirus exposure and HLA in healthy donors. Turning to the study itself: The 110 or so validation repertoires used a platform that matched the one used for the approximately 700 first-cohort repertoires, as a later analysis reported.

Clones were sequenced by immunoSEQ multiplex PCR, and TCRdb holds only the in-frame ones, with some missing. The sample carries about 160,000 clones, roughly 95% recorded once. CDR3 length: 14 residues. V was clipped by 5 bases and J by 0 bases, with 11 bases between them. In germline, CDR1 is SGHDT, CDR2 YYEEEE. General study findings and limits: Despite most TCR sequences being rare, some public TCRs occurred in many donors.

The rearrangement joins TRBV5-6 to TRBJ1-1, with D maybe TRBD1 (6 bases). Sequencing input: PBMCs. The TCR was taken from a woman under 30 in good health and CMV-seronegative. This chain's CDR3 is CASSSDRLNTEAFF. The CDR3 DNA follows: TGTGCCAGCAGTTCCGACAGGTTGAACACTGAAGCTTTCTTT.